In its sample, the clone carrying this T cell receptor (beta chain) was seen once. The antigen remains unidentified. Losses at the gene ends were 3 bases for V and 4 bases for J; bases not matched to a gene: 4. CDR1 and CDR2 from the germline V gene are KGHSH and LQKENI. CDR3 length equals 14 residues. The data belong to a study of T cell responses to AZD1222 COVID-19 vaccine. Whole-study context: Investigators merged groups given second doses at roughly 4 or roughly 12 weeks. Notes on the study in general: Seropositivity was recorded at baseline in only 6 or 7 AZD1222 recipients. Once two AZD1222 doses were given, Spike-specific TCR breadth and depth went up.

TCRdb keeps only in-frame clones here, not all; method: immunoSEQ multiplex PCR. This sample yields 90,000 to 120,000 clones, of which about 93% are seen a single time; around 20% belongs to the top ten. The chain uses TRBV18 and TRBJ2-7; the match to TRBD1 covers 9 bases. The receptor was derived from an adult in good health. The specimen was peripheral blood, collected on day 0 of AZD1222 vaccination. CDR3 in DNA: TGTGCCAGCTCACCCGGGACAGGGATTTACGAGCAGTACTTC. It yields the protein CASSPGTGIYEQYF. Based on the CDR3 plus reference TRBV18 and TRBJ2-7, the full variable domain is NAGVMQNPRHLVRRRGQEARLRCSPMKGHSHVYWYRQLPEEGLKFMVYLQKENIIDESGMPKERFSAEFPKEGPSILRIQQVVRGDSAAYFCASSPGTGIYEQYFGPGTRLTVT.